This entry lists 19 T cell receptor beta chains sequenced from one sample in a study of shared clonotypes between healthy human individuals. Measured with immunoSEQ multiplex PCR; TCRdb has only the in-frame clones, and not every one. Of about 1.5 million clones in the sample, 95% to 99% were seen once. Sequencing used naive CD4+ T cells sorted from blood. The subset: CD45RA+ positively selected. The source is a man aged 30 to 45 in good health.

On this clone itself: Sequence at one end of the junction differs from germline and may be a read error. The rearrangement links TRBV7-7 to TRBJ2-7, with a possible D match to TRBD2 (5 bases). Germline CDR1 reads SSHAT; CDR2 reads FNYEAQ (reference sequence). This CDR3 contains 13 residues. Here the CDR3 DNA reads TGTGCTAGCAGCTTATTCCGGGGCTACGAGCAGTACTTC. Protein product: CASSLFRGYEQYF.

This chain links TRBV18 with TRBJ2-7, with 7 nucleotides matching TRBD1. The trim removed 3 bases at V and 2 bases at J, leaving 7 bases unmatched. Germline CDR1 is KGHSH and CDR2 is LQKENI. This CDR3 spans 15 amino acids. CDR3 region: CASSPIKQGTYEQYF. The CDR3 DNA reads TGTGCCAGCTCACCCATTAAACAGGGGACCTACGAGCAGTACTTC. Filled out from reference TRBV18 and TRBJ2-7, the complete variable domain reads NAGVMQNPRHLVRRRGQEARLRCSPMKGHSHVYWYRQLPEEGLKFMVYLQKENIIDESGMPKERFSAEFPKEGPSILRIQQVVRGDSAAYFCASSPIKQGTYEQYFGPGTRLTVT.

About this clone: This sample includes further DNA sequences coding for the same CDR3. The chain couples TRBV5-1 to TRBJ1-1; 8 nucleotides line up with TRBD1. V trimming: 3 bases; J trimming: 1 base; junction bases outside the gene matches: 2. Germline CDR1 is SGHRS and CDR2 is YFSETQ. The CDR3 covers 14 residues. This CDR3 reads CASSSGQGNTEAFF. CDR3 in DNA: TGCGCCAGCAGCTCAGGACAGGGGAACACTGAAGCTTTCTTT.

This chain connects TRBV11-2 to TRBJ2-5; 7 bases are shared with TRBD1. Germline-derived CDR1 and CDR2 are SGHAT and FQNNGV. With V trimmed by 4 bases and J by 7 bases, 3 bases remained unmatched. This CDR3 has 12 residues. CDR3 coding DNA: TGTGCCAGCAGCTCGTCAGGGGGGACCCAGTACTTC. As protein: CASSSSGGTQYF.

The chain links TRBV7-2 to TRBJ2-1, with D unclear. Deletions cut 5 bases from V and 0 bases from J, with 11 bases between. Germline-derived CDR1 and CDR2 are SGHTA and FQGNSA. There are 15 residues in the CDR3. The CDR3 spells CASSRDPFSYNEQFF. The CDR3 nucleotides read TGTGCCAGCAGCCGTGACCCCTTCTCCTACAATGAGCAGTTCTTC.

The chain recombines TRBV19 with TRBJ2-1; the match to TRBD1 covers 9 bases. Looked up from germline, CDR1 is LNHDA and CDR2 is SQIVND (reference sequence). V lost 3 bases, J lost 8 bases, and 8 bases stayed unmatched. The CDR3 has 15 residues. In nucleotides, the CDR3 is TGTGCCAGTAGTATTGGGGACAGGGTGCTAGATGAGCAGTTCTTC. Translated, it gives CASSIGDRVLDEQFF.

The J gene is TRBJ2-1, the V gene TRBV5-5, with D possibly matching TRBD2 (6 bases). Trimming cost V 0 bases and J 4 bases, with 11 bases left between them. Germline V gene sequence: CDR1 SGHKS, CDR2 YYEKEE (reference sequence). The CDR3 has 15 residues. The CDR3 loop reads CASSLVGDFYNEQFF. CDR3 sequence (DNA): TGTGCCAGCAGCTTGGTGGGGGACTTTTACAATGAGCAGTTCTTC.

This clone was detected once. CDR3 sequence: CASSLTSDRMSNEQFF. The DNA of the CDR3 is TGTGCCAGCAGCTTAACGTCGGACAGAATGTCAAATGAGCAGTTCTTC. The rearrangement joins TRBV7-3 to TRBJ2-1; D is possibly TRBD1 (6 bases). This CDR3 region has 16 residues. Trimming shortened V by 0 bases and J by 7 bases, and 16 bases separated the two germline ends. From germline, CDR1 is SGHTA and CDR2 FQGTGA. Looking up the rest from reference TRBV7-3 and TRBJ2-1 gives the full variable domain: GAGVSQTPSNKVTEKGKYVELRCDPISGHTALYWYRQSLGQGPEFLIYFQGTGAADDSGLPNDRFFAVRPEGSVSTLKIQRTERGDSAVYLCASSLTSDRMSNEQFFGPGTRLTVL.

Only one count was recorded for this clone. The V gene is TRBV30, the J gene TRBJ2-1; TRBD2 agrees at 10 bases. Germline V gene lookup returns CDR1 GTSNPN and CDR2 SVGIG (reference sequence). CDR3 length equals 16 residues. After removal of 7 bases from V and 1 base from J, the junction contained 10 bases not matched to a gene. DNA for the CDR3: TGTGCCTCCGGACTAGCGGAGAAGGCATCCTACAATGAGCAGTTCTTC. The encoded protein is CASGLAEKASYNEQFF.

This clone was recorded once. The chain uses TRBV4-1 and TRBJ2-7, with a possible D match to TRBD2 (6 bases). V was clipped by 2 bases and J by 5 bases, with 19 bases between them. Germline CDR1 reads MGHRA; CDR2 reads YSYEKL. CDR3 length: 16 residues. The CDR3 bases are TGCGCCAGCAGCCAACTTACTGCCAGCGGGCTTCACGAGCAGTACTTC. Protein product: CASSQLTASGLHEQYF.

This chain joins TRBV4-1 and TRBJ2-7; TRBD2 aligns across 13 bases. V was pared by 4 bases and J by 4 bases, with 7 bases of the junction left unmatched. The CDR3 length is 16 residues. Germline V gene sequence: CDR1 MGHRA, CDR2 YSYEKL. The CDR3 coding sequence is TGCGCCAGCAGCCCTTATGGGACTAGCGGGACGTACGAGCAGTACTTC. Residues: CASSPYGTSGTYEQYF.

This clone showed up just once. The V gene is TRBV6-5, the J gene TRBJ1-2, with D perhaps TRBD1 (6 bases). Trimming took off 6 bases at V and 5 bases at J, with 13 bases between the two ends. This CDR3 is built from 13 residues. Looked up from germline, CDR1 is MNHEY and CDR2 is SVGAGI. The CDR3 nucleotides read TGTGCCAGCAGACCCACAGGGAAGTATGGCTACACCTTC. As protein: CASRPTGKYGYTF.

With respect to this clone: Other DNA sequences of this sample code for an identical CDR3. V usage is TRBV28 and J usage is TRBJ1-2; a possible D gene is TRBD1 (6 bases). The length of the CDR3 is 13 residues. Germline CDR1 reads MDHEN; CDR2 reads SYDVKM. Trimming took off 5 bases at V and 4 bases at J, with 11 bases between the two ends. DNA of the CDR3: TGTGCCAGCAGTCCGGACAGATTCTATGGCTACACCTTC. Translated, it gives CASSPDRFYGYTF.

V and J are TRBV6-5 and TRBJ1-1; no definite D call. The CDR3 totals 15 residues. Germline V gives CDR1 MNHEY, CDR2 SVGAGI. Trimming removed 5 bases at V and 4 bases at J, with 17 bases between. DNA of the CDR3: TGTGCCAGCAGTCAAATTGGGGTAGGCGGCACTGAAGCTTTCTTT. This encodes CASSQIGVGGTEAFF.

The genes are TRBV6-4 and TRBJ2-2, with a weak D call TRBD1 (6 bases). V lost 6 bases to trimming and J lost 3 bases, with 14 bases between them. Germline V gene lookup returns CDR1 MRHNA and CDR2 SNTAGT. CDR3 size: 15 residues. CDR3 DNA: TGTGCCAGCAGCGAACAGGGTACTTACACCGGGGAGCTGTTTTTT. Amino acid sequence: CASSEQGTYTGELFF.

The CDR3 region is CASNNRAGAGELFF. Written as DNA, the CDR3 is TGTGCCAGCAATAACAGGGCAGGGGCCGGGGAGCTGTTTTTT. The gene calls are TRBV6-5 and TRBJ2-2, with D perhaps matching TRBD1 (6 bases). The length of the CDR3 is 14 residues. The ends were cut back, 7 bases at V and 6 bases at J, with 15 bases in the middle. The germline V gene encodes CDR1 MNHEY and CDR2 SVGAGI.

J is TRBJ2-3 and V is TRBV4-3; D uncertain. The V end lost 0 bases, the J end lost 0 bases, and 10 bases lay between the germline ends. The CDR3 is 16 amino acids. The germline V gene encodes CDR1 LGHNA and CDR2 YSLEER. The chain's CDR3 is CASSQEIGFSTDTQYF. CDR3 nucleotide sequence: TGCGCCAGCAGCCAAGAGATAGGGTTTAGCACAGATACGCAGTATTTT.

The chain combines TRBV5-1 with TRBJ2-7; D is perhaps TRBD1 (5 bases). Per the germline V gene, CDR1 is SGHRS and CDR2 is YFSETQ. This CDR3 region has 15 residues. The V end lost 2 bases, the J end lost 0 bases, and 12 bases lay between the germline ends. CDR3 bases: TGCGCCAGCAGCTTCTGGGCAGGGCCCTCCTACGAGCAGTACTTC. It codes for CASSFWAGPSYEQYF.

The V gene is TRBV7-2, the J gene TRBJ1-1; D may be TRBD1 (5 bases). The CDR3 runs 15 residues. Trimming took 2 bases from V and 1 from J, leaving 11 bases between them. Germline lookup yields CDR1 SGHTA and CDR2 FQGNSA. The CDR3, as DNA: TGTGCCAGCAGCTTACTGGGGCAGACGAACACTGAAGCTTTCTTT. Translating it yields CASSLLGQTNTEAFF.